This T cell receptor beta chain was documented in a study of T cells in Graves' hyperthyroidism and ophthalmopathy. Study-wide context: Peripheral blood was taken when the disease was first diagnosed, before any treatment began.

Using RNA transcripts as the source, TCR beta CDR3 regions were amplified. HTBI primers were the set used in a first-round RT-PCR of the TCR CDR3. TCRdb re-called the multiplex PCR reads with MiXCR, one entry per CDR3 protein. The sample has hundreds of thousands of distinct CDR3 sequences, around 13% seen once. Study results and limitations: In validation, the model predicted ophthalmopathy. These predictions came a median approximately 5.9 months before onset.

Germline CDR1 MDHEN, CDR2 SYDVKM. The V and J ends lost 6 bases and 6 bases, in that order; junction bases with no gene match: 17. The CDR3 consists of 17 residues. At least ten counts were recorded for this clonotype. Its antigen remains unidentified. What was sequenced was blood. V is TRBV28 and J is TRBJ2-3, with 8 bases fitting TRBD1. The clonotype was recovered from a woman between 40 and 55 years old with Graves' hyperthyroidism. The CDR3 loop reads CASSLLARDRLGDTQYF. The CDR3 region has the DNA TGTGCCAGCAGCCTACTTGCCCGGGACAGGCTTGGGGATACGCAGTATTTT.